The 28 T cell receptor beta chains below come from one sample, sequenced in a study of CD8 T cells in ankylosing spondylitis. Study-wide findings and caveats: For ankylosing spondylitis blood, a TCR beta motif of about eight highly homologous variants appeared characteristic.

No antigens are known for them. TCRdb analysed the 5' RACE reads with MiXCR anew, one entry per CDR3 protein. The sample includes around 540,000 distinct CDR3 sequences, 9.5% to 15% seen only once; the top ten take nearly 7%. Sequencing was carried out using blood, either unsorted or a sorted T cell fraction (not recorded which). The receptors originated from a male donor with ankylosing spondylitis.

The table lists this clonotype with many counts. J is TRBJ2-3 and V is TRBV11-2, with 8 positions matching TRBD1. V trimming: 0 bases; J trimming: 3 bases; junction bases outside the gene matches: 5. Germline CDR1 SGHAT, CDR2 FQNNGV. This CDR3 is built from 16 residues. The CDR3 protein is CASSLDLDRGTDTQYF. Written as DNA, the CDR3 is TGTGCCAGCAGCTTAGATCTAGACAGGGGTACAGATACGCAGTATTTT.

CDR3 amino acids: CASSSRWTGRLGDYGYTF. For the CDR3, the DNA is TGCGCCAGCAGCTCGCGGTGGACAGGGAGGCTTGGGGACTATGGCTACACCTTC. This chain uses TRBV5-1 with TRBJ1-2; TRBD1 aligns across 8 bases. Looked up from germline, CDR1 is SGHRS and CDR2 is YFSETQ. The ends lost 3 bases at V and 3 bases at J; junction bases unmatched: 16. CDR3 length equals 18 residues.

This clonotype showed up just a few times. This chain uses TRBV6-1 with TRBJ2-7; a weak D match, TRBD1 (6 bases). The CDR3 totals 14 residues. CDR1 MNHNS and CDR2 SASEGT come from the germline V gene. In DNA, the CDR3 is TGTGCGATCTCCAGACTAACAGGGAGCTACGAGCAGTACTTC. The encoded protein is CAISRLTGSYEQYF.

This chain connects TRBV24-1 to TRBJ2-4; no clear D gene. The CDR3 extends over 15 amino acids. Germline-derived CDR1 and CDR2 are KGHDR and SFDVKD. Trimming took off 3 bases at V and 6 bases at J, with 14 bases between the two ends. The chain's CDR3 is CATSDGKGSGNIQYF. DNA of the CDR3: TGTGCCACCAGTGATGGTAAGGGTTCGGGAAACATTCAGTACTTC.

The chain recombines TRBV20-1 with TRBJ2-3; D uncertain. Germline CDR1 is DFQATT and CDR2 is SNEGSKA (reference sequence). Trimming removed 0 bases at V and 2 bases at J, with 6 bases between. This CDR3 is 13 amino acids long. CDR3 in amino acids: CSARDRNTDTQYF. DNA for the CDR3: TGCAGTGCTAGAGACAGAAACACAGATACGCAGTATTTT.

V usage is TRBV6-1 and J usage is TRBJ2-1, with 7 bases identical to TRBD2. Germline V lookup: CDR1 MNHNS, CDR2 SASEGT. This CDR3 comprises 16 residues. Trimming took 3 bases from V and 0 from J; bases not matched to a gene: 5. The CDR3, as DNA: TGTGCCAGCAGTGACCCGGGACTAACCTCCTACAATGAGCAGTTCTTC. It is translated as CASSDPGLTSYNEQFF.

The chain carries TRBV3-1 and TRBJ2-2; D remains unclear. The V end was cut by 1 base, the J end by 8 bases, with 11 bases between. This CDR3 has 14 residues. CDR1 is LGHDT, CDR2 YNNKEL, per germline (reference sequence). The CDR3 reads CASSQGGAPGELFF. CDR3 in DNA: TGTGCCAGCAGCCAAGGTGGCGCTCCGGGGGAGCTGTTTTTT.

The V gene is TRBV11-3, the J gene TRBJ1-1, with D unresolved. The V gene's germline CDR1 is SGHNT and CDR2 YENEEA. Between the trimmed V and J ends, which lost 4 bases and 1 base, there was a span of 10 bases. This CDR3 has 14 residues. The DNA for the CDR3 is TGTGCCAGCAGCTCGAGGGCATGGAACACTGAAGCTTTCTTT. It codes for CASSSRAWNTEAFF.

The chain recombines TRBV12-3 or TRBV12-4 with TRBJ1-3, with unresolved D. The CDR3 covers 14 residues. V gave up 4 bases and J gave up 0 bases, with 7 bases separating them. The CDR3 here is CASSSRRSGNTIYF. The CDR3 nucleotides are TGTGCCAGCAGTTCCAGACGCTCTGGAAACACCATATATTTT.

This clonotype was detected many times. The chain uses TRBV4-1 and TRBJ2-1; TRBD2 aligns across 10 bases. Trimming removed 3 bases from V and 9 bases from J; junction bases left unmatched: 17. The CDR3 sequence is 18 residues long. Germline CDR1 MGHRA, CDR2 YSYEKL. CDR3 bases: TGCGCCAGCAGCCACCCCCCCTACCCCCCTAGCGGGAGAATTGAGCAGTTCTTC. Residues: CASSHPPYPPSGRIEQFF.

This clonotype was seen more than once but under ten times. J is TRBJ2-1 and V is TRBV6-1, with D perhaps given as TRBD1 or TRBD2 (6 bases each). CDR3 length equals 15 residues. The germline CDR1 and CDR2 sequences are MNHNS and SASEGT. V was trimmed by 6 bases and J by 5 bases, leaving 17 bases between them. The CDR3 coding sequence is TGTGCCAGCAGGCAAGGATTGAGGGGGGACAATGAGCAGTTCTTC. Residues: CASRQGLRGDNEQFF.

The chain employs TRBV14 and TRBJ2-1; 12 positions match TRBD2. Per the germline V gene, CDR1 is SGHDN and CDR2 is FVKESK. V dropped 4 bases and J dropped 5; count of bases not matched to a gene: 9. The CDR3 is made up of 17 amino acids. The CDR3: CASSPRTSGTRHNEQFF. The CDR3 DNA sequence: TGTGCCAGCAGCCCTCGGACTAGCGGGACTCGTCACAATGAGCAGTTCTTC.

The table lists this clonotype with a few counts. The chain employs TRBV2 and TRBJ2-7, with D possibly TRBD2 on 6 matching bases. This CDR3 comprises 15 residues. Trimming left V 1 base short and J 2 bases short, with 12 bases between. The V gene's germline CDR1 is SNHLY and CDR2 FYNNEI. The CDR3 DNA sequence: TGTGCCAGCAGTGAAGGGGTGACTAGGGCCTACGAGCAGTACTTC. It codes for CASSEGVTRAYEQYF.

The chain recombines TRBV5-1 with TRBJ2-7; D may be TRBD1 or TRBD2 (5 bases each). This CDR3 comprises 15 residues. Germline V gives CDR1 SGHRS, CDR2 YFSETQ. V was pared by 4 bases and J by 10 bases, with 24 bases between. CDR3 nucleotide sequence: TGCGCCAGCAGCCAGACCCAGGGTCTAAGGACTCTTCAGTACGTC. This codes for CASSQTQGLRTLQYV.

This clonotype was seen many times. This rearrangement joins TRBV12-3 or TRBV12-4 to TRBJ2-2; the match to TRBD2 covers 10 bases. The V segment lost 5 bases and the J segment 4 bases; nucleotides outside the gene matches: 4. The CDR3 consists of 15 residues. CDR3 sequence: CASSPTSGPTGELFF. In DNA form, the CDR3 reads TGTGCCAGCAGTCCGACTAGCGGGCCCACCGGGGAGCTGTTTTTT.

V and J are TRBV11-2 and TRBJ2-5; TRBD2 agrees at 7 bases. V was pared by 5 bases and J by 0 bases, with 9 bases of the junction left unmatched. CDR1 is SGHAT and CDR2 is FQNNGV in the germline V gene. CDR3 length equals 16 residues. CDR3 DNA sequence: TGTGCCAGCAGCCCCGGGATCGGGAGGTACCAAGAGACCCAGTACTTC. Amino acid sequence: CASSPGIGRYQETQYF.

The CDR3 protein is CASSLGSTYQETQYF. CDR3 coding DNA: TGTGCCAGCAGCTTAGGATCCACCTACCAAGAGACCCAGTACTTC. The genes are TRBV11-3 and TRBJ2-5; D gene ambiguous. CDR3 length: 15 residues. The V end was cut by 1 base, the J end by 0 bases, with 9 bases between. CDR1 and CDR2 from the germline V gene are SGHNT and YENEEA. The entire variable domain, with the rest obtained from reference TRBV11-3 and TRBJ2-5, is as follows: EAGVVQSPRYKIIEKKQPVAFWCNPISGHNTLYWYLQNLGQGPELLIRYENEEAVDDSQLPKDRFSAERLKGVDSTLKIQPAELGDSAVYLCASSLGSTYQETQYFGPGTRLLVL.

This clonotype was observed many times. Written as DNA, the CDR3 is TGTGCCAGCAGCTTAATGGGGCCTGGGGCCAACGTCCTGACTTTC. Translating it yields CASSLMGPGANVLTF. The chain couples TRBV13 to TRBJ2-6; tentatively, D is TRBD1 (5 bases). V was trimmed by 2 bases and J by 2 bases, leaving 7 bases between them. This CDR3 has 15 amino acids. Germline-derived CDR1 and CDR2 are PRHDT and FYEKMQ (reference sequence).

The V gene is TRBV5-1, the J gene TRBJ1-6; 7 bases agree with TRBD1. The junction had 9 bases not matched to a gene; V was cut back by 3 bases and J by 6 bases. This CDR3 is 16 amino acids long. The germline CDR1 and CDR2 sequences are SGHRS and YFSETQ. The CDR3 loop reads CASSWRQGLSNSPLHF. In DNA form, the CDR3 reads TGCGCCAGCAGCTGGCGACAGGGCCTCTCTAATTCACCCCTCCACTTT.

The gene calls are TRBV12-3 or TRBV12-4 and TRBJ2-7; 9 bases map to TRBD1. There are 13 residues in the CDR3. V gave up 4 bases and J gave up 4 bases; unmatched junction bases: 2. The CDR3 nucleotides are TGTGCCAGCAGTTGGGGGACAGGGTACGAGCAGTACGTC. This gives the protein CASSWGTGYEQYV.

This clonotype occurred many times. The chain recombines TRBV5-1 with TRBJ1-4; D is ambiguous. This CDR3 has 14 residues. The germline CDR1 and CDR2 sequences are SGHRS and YFSETQ. The germline V and J ends were trimmed by 0 bases and 8 bases, with 11 bases remaining between them. The CDR3 sequence is CASSLVEGSEKLFF. CDR3 nucleotides: TGCGCCAGCAGCTTGGTAGAAGGAAGCGAAAAACTGTTTTTT.

The chain combines TRBV20-1 with TRBJ1-3; 8 bases agree with TRBD1. Germline loops: CDR1 DFQATT, CDR2 SNEGSKA (reference sequence). The V segment lost 6 bases and the J segment 4 bases; nucleotides outside the gene matches: 5. This CDR3 is built from 13 residues. CDR3 sequence (DNA): TGCAGTGCCCAGACAGGGGCAGGAAACACCATATATTTT. Its translation: CSAQTGAGNTIYF.

This chain uses TRBV7-6 with TRBJ2-7; 9 bases agree with TRBD1. V was pared by 5 bases and J by 5 bases, with 10 bases of the junction left unmatched. Per the germline V gene, CDR1 is SGHVS and CDR2 is FNYEAQ. This CDR3 has 15 residues. CDR3 DNA sequence: TGTGCCAGCAGCCCGTCCGGGACAGGGATGCACGAGCAGTACTTC. It specifies CASSPSGTGMHEQYF. Variable domain in full (rest from reference TRBV7-6 and TRBJ2-7): GAGVSQSPRYKVTKRGQDVALRCDPISGHVSLYWYRQALGQGPEFLTYFNYEAQQDKSGLPNDRFSAERPEGSISTLTIQRTEQRDSAMYRCASSPSGTGMHEQYFGPGTRLTVT.

The sample holds many counts of this clonotype. The chain uses TRBV7-2 and TRBJ2-1, with 9 positions matching TRBD1. Germline V gene lookup returns CDR1 SGHTA and CDR2 FQGNSA. V dropped 1 base and J dropped 9; count of bases not matched to a gene: 10. This CDR3 region has 16 residues. The CDR3 nucleotides read TGTGCCAGCAGCTTAGATGGGACAGGGAGGATCGGTGAGCAGTTCTTC. Its translation is CASSLDGTGRIGEQFF.

This clonotype showed up just a few times. The V gene is TRBV20-1, the J gene TRBJ2-7; 11 bases match TRBD2. Unmatched junction bases numbered 5, after V lost 6 bases and J lost 4 bases. The CDR3 has 13 amino acids. Germline V lookup: CDR1 DFQATT, CDR2 SNEGSKA (reference sequence). CDR3 sequence: CSARLAGRYEQYF. In nucleotides, the CDR3 is TGCAGTGCCCGACTAGCGGGAAGGTACGAGCAGTACTTC.

The V call is TRBV10-3, the J call TRBJ2-2; 12 bases map to TRBD2. With 6 bases clipped from V and 0 bases from J, the junction kept 8 bases outside the gene matches. The CDR3 is made up of 18 amino acids. CDR1 is ENHRY, CDR2 SYGVKD, per germline. The CDR3 sequence is CAISQTSGGGANTGELFF. CDR3 sequence (DNA): TGTGCCATCAGCCAGACTAGCGGGGGAGGGGCGAACACCGGGGAGCTGTTTTTT.

In this sample, this clonotype turned up a few times. This chain links TRBV11-2 with TRBJ2-1, with D perhaps TRBD2 (6 bases). Germline loops: CDR1 SGHAT, CDR2 FQNNGV. The CDR3 loop spans 11 amino acids. V was shortened by 5 bases and J by 10 bases, with 9 bases between the two germline ends. The CDR3 DNA is TGTGCCAGCAGCGGGAGCGGGGAGCAGTTCTTC. As protein: CASSGSGEQFF.

This chain connects TRBV3-1 to TRBJ2-1; D not certain. V lost 4 bases and J 5 bases, leaving 9 bases between the germline ends. The CDR3 covers 13 residues. Germline V gene sequence: CDR1 LGHDT, CDR2 YNNKEL (reference sequence). The CDR3 DNA sequence: TGTGCCAGCAGCCCCCCGTGGGACAATGAGCAGTTCTTC. Translating it yields CASSPPWDNEQFF.